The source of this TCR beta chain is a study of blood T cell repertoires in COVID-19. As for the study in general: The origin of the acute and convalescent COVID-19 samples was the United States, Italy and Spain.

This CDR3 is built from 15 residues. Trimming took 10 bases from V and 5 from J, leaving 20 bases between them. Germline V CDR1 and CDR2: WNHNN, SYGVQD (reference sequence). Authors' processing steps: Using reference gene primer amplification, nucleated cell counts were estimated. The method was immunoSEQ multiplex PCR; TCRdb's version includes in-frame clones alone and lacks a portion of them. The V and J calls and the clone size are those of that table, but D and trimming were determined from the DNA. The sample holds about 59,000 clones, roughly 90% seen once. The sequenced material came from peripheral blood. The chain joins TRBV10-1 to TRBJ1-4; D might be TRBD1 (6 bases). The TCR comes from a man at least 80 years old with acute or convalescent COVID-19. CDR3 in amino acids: CANRPQGWRNEKLFF. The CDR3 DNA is TGCGCCAACAGACCCCAGGGGTGGAGGAATGAAAAACTGTTTTTT.